This record concerns one T cell receptor (beta chain) sequence. This entry comes from a study of Ad26.COV2.S vaccination and SARS-CoV-2 variants. The CDR3 contains 17 residues. Germline CDR1 is SEHNR and CDR2 is FQNEAQ (reference sequence). The germline V and J ends were trimmed by 5 bases and 1 base, with 20 bases remaining between them. The assay was immunoSEQ multiplex PCR, and TCRdb's table has in-frame clones only and misses some. The sample yields 300,000 to 400,000 clones, around 90% seen once. Noted treatment: around 19 received Ad26.COV2.S at low or high dose, single or two shots; about 5 received placebo; per-sample allocation not given. Day 63 after the first injection of vaccine or placebo was the sampling time.

The genes are TRBV7-9 and TRBJ1-1, with D possibly matching TRBD1 (5 bases). The TCR originated in a person between 18 and 65 years old who received the Ad26.COV2.S COVID-19 vaccine or a placebo. The starting material was peripheral blood, obtained in a trial of Ad26.COV2.S vaccine versus placebo. CDR3 in amino acids: CASSTQLAGWANTEAFF. The CDR3 nucleotides are TGTGCCAGCAGCACCCAGCTCGCAGGGTGGGCGAACACTGAAGCTTTCTTT.